The clone carrying this TCR beta chain was counted a few times. The source of the sample is a study of response to subunit inactivated influenza vaccine. CDR3 length: 20 residues. V was pared by 3 bases and J by 3 bases, with 21 bases of the junction left unmatched. Germline values: CDR1 GTSNPN, CDR2 SVGIG (reference sequence). One entry per CDR3 protein results from TCRdb running MiXCR on the RT-PCR reads. The sample holds roughly 620,000 distinct CDR3 sequences, roughly 10% seen once. The same data also went into a second study, on T cells expressing NK-cell markers. In that study: TCR beta cDNA was generated via 5'RACE template switching incorporating UMIs.

The chain has TRBV30 and TRBJ2-3; 10 nucleotides align to TRBD2. This receptor was obtained from a man in his forties or fifties who received an inactivated influenza vaccine. This specimen consisted of PBMCs from blood, obtained on the day of vaccination. The CDR3 loop reads CAWRAPLVLAGEGWTDTQYF. The CDR3 DNA is TGTGCCTGGAGGGCGCCTCTCGTGCTAGCGGGAGAAGGTTGGACAGATACGCAGTATTTT.